The 9 T cell receptor beta chains below were found in one sample sequenced in a study of T cells in Graves' hyperthyroidism and ophthalmopathy. RNA transcripts provided the source from which TCR beta CDR3 regions were amplified. Carried out on the TCR CDR3, a first-round RT-PCR used the HTBI primer set. TCRdb passed the multiplex PCR reads through MiXCR, listing each CDR3 protein once. Among some 550,000 distinct CDR3 sequences listed, less than 25% were seen once. Sequences were obtained from blood. The receptors here all came from a man aged 18-30 years with Graves' hyperthyroidism.

About this clonotype: Since a much larger clone is just one base distant, this may be a read error. The CDR3 does not end in the conserved phenylalanine or tryptophan, so this is likely a read error. This rearrangement joins TRBV6-2 or TRBV6-3 to TRBJ2-7, with 8 bases identical to TRBD1. With V trimmed by 7 bases and J by 2 bases, 13 bases remained unmatched. This CDR3 has 16 amino acids. The V gene's germline CDR1 is MNHEY and CDR2 SVGEGT. DNA for the CDR3: TGTGCCAGCAACAATCCCGGGACAGGAAACCCCTACGAGCAGTACCTC. It encodes CASNNPGTGNPYEQYL.

This clonotype was recorded many times. The rearrangement uses TRBV2 and TRBJ2-7; perhaps D is TRBD1 or TRBD2 (6 bases each). This CDR3 contains 16 residues. Germline-derived CDR1 and CDR2 are SNHLY and FYNNEI. V was pared by 6 bases and J by 4 bases, with 22 bases between. The CDR3: CASRETQWGAIYEQYF. The CDR3 DNA reads TGTGCCAGCAGAGAGACGCAGTGGGGGGCTATATACGAGCAGTACTTC.

This clonotype appeared a few times. The chain joins TRBV4-1 to TRBJ1-1; D is ambiguous. Germline assignment: CDR1 MGHRA and CDR2 YSYEKL. The V and J ends lost 0 bases and 1 base respectively, with 6 bases between them. The CDR3 is 14 residues long. The CDR3 sequence is CASSQDTGNTEAFF. CDR3 nucleotides: TGCGCCAGCAGCCAAGATACGGGGAACACTGAAGCTTTCTTT.

The chain couples TRBV3-1 to TRBJ1-6; D is possibly TRBD1 (5 bases). The V gene's germline CDR1 is LGHDT and CDR2 YNNKEL (reference sequence). There are 14 residues in the CDR3. V was cut by 2 bases and J by 6 bases, with 8 bases left in between. CDR3 protein: CASSQYGGNSPLHF. In DNA form, the CDR3 reads TGTGCCAGCAGCCAATACGGGGGTAATTCACCCCTCCACTTT.

This clonotype was counted only a few times. V gene TRBV7-9 combines with J gene TRBJ2-7; 8 bases line up with TRBD1. The CDR3 covers 15 residues. Trimming took 5 bases from V and 4 from J; bases not matched to a gene: 10. The germline V gene has CDR1 SEHNR and CDR2 FQNEAQ (reference sequence). The CDR3 here is CASSPRDRSEYEQYF. CDR3 nucleotides: TGTGCCAGCAGCCCAAGGGACAGGTCGGAATACGAGCAGTACTTC.

This clonotype was recorded at least ten times. The CDR3 protein is CASSGRNTEAFF. In DNA form, the CDR3 reads TGTGCCAGCAGTGGAAGGAACACTGAAGCTTTCTTT. The rearrangement joins TRBV6-1 to TRBJ1-1; D is unresolved. The CDR3 spans 12 residues. Germline V gene data show CDR1 as MNHNS and CDR2 as SASEGT. Trimming shortened V by 4 bases and J by 1 base, and 4 bases separated the two germline ends.

V and J are TRBV5-1 and TRBJ1-1; D might be TRBD1 (5 bases). V was cut by 7 bases and J by 1 base, with 14 bases left in between. The CDR3 runs 14 residues. The germline CDR1 and CDR2 sequences are SGHRS and YFSETQ. The CDR3 spells CASGTQSSNTEAFF. The CDR3 nucleotides read TGCGCCAGCGGGACCCAATCGTCGAACACTGAAGCTTTCTTT.

The chain employs TRBV9 and TRBJ1-2; D gene unclear. The CDR3 consists of 13 residues. Germline lookup yields CDR1 SGDLS and CDR2 YYNGEE. Trimming stripped 4 bases from V and 5 bases from J, with 12 bases between. The CDR3 nucleotides read TGTGCCAGCAGCCCCGCTTCCGGGTATGGCTACACCTTC. Its translation: CASSPASGYGYTF. The full variable domain, completed using reference TRBV9 and TRBJ1-2, is DSGVTQTPKHLITATGQRVTLRCSPRSGDLSVYWYQQSLDQGLQFLIQYYNGEERAKGNILERFSAQQFPDLHSELNLSSLELGDSALYFCASSPASGYGYTFGSGTRLTVV.

This clonotype was seen more than once but under ten times. This chain uses TRBV6-2 or TRBV6-3 with TRBJ1-1; TRBD1 matches at 9 bases. The CDR3 extends over 16 amino acids. CDR1 is MNHEY and CDR2 is SVGEGT in the germline V gene. With V trimmed by 6 bases and J by 0 bases, 8 bases remained unmatched. The DNA for the CDR3 is TGTGCCAGCAGGCTACAGGGGGCCCCACTGAACACTGAAGCTTTCTTT. It is translated as CASRLQGAPLNTEAFF.